These 2 T cell receptor beta chains originate from one sample sequenced in a study of blood T cell repertoires in COVID-19. Profiled with immunoSEQ multiplex PCR; TCRdb holds only in-frame clones, not every one. The table has 150,000 or so clones, approximately 80% seen once. Sequencing was performed on PBMCs or T cells enriched from blood (not recorded which). Source of these receptors: a man aged 45 to 65 who had recovered from COVID-19.

This clone occurred a few times. The V gene is TRBV7-6, the J gene TRBJ2-1; 9 positions agree with TRBD2. The CDR3 runs to 15 residues. V lost 5 bases to trimming and J lost 4 bases; unmatched junction nucleotides: 6. The germline gives CDR1 SGHVS, CDR2 FNYEAQ. CDR3 residues: CASSAGLARYNEQFF. DNA of the CDR3: TGTGCCAGCAGCGCCGGACTAGCGAGGTACAATGAGCAGTTCTTC.

V gene TRBV7-8 combines with J gene TRBJ1-3; 9 positions match TRBD1. This CDR3 has 15 residues. The junction had 5 bases not matched to a gene; V was cut back by 4 bases and J by 4 bases. Germline values: CDR1 SGHVS, CDR2 FQNEAQ. CDR3 nucleotides: TGTGCCAGCAGCTCCTCCGGGACAGGGGGAAACACCATATATTTT. This translates into CASSSSGTGGNTIYF. The variable domain in full, completed from reference TRBV7-8 and TRBJ1-3, reads GAGVSQSPRYKVAKRGQDVALRCDPISGHVSLFWYQQALGQGPEFLTYFQNEAQLDKSGLPSDRFFAERPEGSVSTLKIQRTQQEDSAVYLCASSSSGTGGNTIYFGEGSWLTVV.